One and the same sample provided the 27 T cell receptor beta chains below, sequenced in a study of T cell repertoires in cytomegalovirus infection. Using its own MiXCR run on the reads, TCRdb lists one record per CDR3 protein. The table has about 500,000 distinct CDR3 sequences, about 33% seen once. The antigens for these receptors are not known. The sample here was cultured PBMCs, taken from culture after CMV antigen stimulation. The receptors originated from a human donor in good health (CMV status not recorded). Some clones in this sample may be carry-over from other donors' samples.

The table lists this clonotype with a few counts. The chain carries TRBV5-5 and TRBJ2-1; 8 bases match TRBD2. Germline values: CDR1 SGHKS, CDR2 YYEKEE (reference sequence). With V trimmed by 4 bases and J by 7 bases, 10 bases remained unmatched. This CDR3 is 15 amino acids long. CDR3 sequence (DNA): TGTGCCAGCAGCCCCGGACTAGCCTGGGGAAATGAGCAGTTCTTC. Residues: CASSPGLAWGNEQFF.

The chain combines TRBV29-1 with TRBJ2-5; D might be TRBD1 (6 bases). Germline-derived CDR1 and CDR2 are SQVTM and ANQGSEA. With 5 bases removed from V and 1 base from J, the gap between germline ends came to 14 bases. This CDR3 region has 14 residues. CDR3: CSVWVGASQETQYF. The CDR3 DNA sequence: TGCAGCGTTTGGGTGGGGGCAAGCCAAGAGACCCAGTACTTC. Full variable domain (outside the CDR3, taken from reference TRBV29-1 and TRBJ2-5): SAVISQKPSRDICQRGTSLTIQCQVDSQVTMMFWYRQQPGQSLTLIATANQGSEATYESGFVIDKFPISRPNLTFSTLTVSNMSPEDSSIYLCSVWVGASQETQYFGPGTRLLVL.

J is TRBJ2-5 and V is TRBV6-1; D is ambiguous. The CDR3 covers 11 residues. The germline V gene has CDR1 MNHNS and CDR2 SASEGT. The ends were cut back, 7 bases at V and 2 bases at J, with 5 bases in the middle. This CDR3 reads CASNNQETQYF. CDR3 DNA sequence: TGTGCCAGCAACAATCAAGAGACCCAGTACTTC.

The chain joins TRBV7-8 to TRBJ2-1; TRBD2 matches at 15 bases. V lost 5 bases to trimming and J lost 5 bases; unmatched junction nucleotides: 7. The CDR3 consists of 17 residues. The germline V gene encodes CDR1 SGHVS and CDR2 FQNEAQ. The CDR3 region is CASSGLAGGPLNNEQFF. The DNA for the CDR3 is TGTGCCAGCAGCGGACTAGCGGGAGGGCCTTTGAACAATGAGCAGTTCTTC.

The rearrangement uses TRBV7-2 and TRBJ2-1, with 7 bases matching TRBD2. The CDR3 contains 16 residues. Per the germline V gene, CDR1 is SGHTA and CDR2 is FQGNSA. The J segment lost 7 bases and the V segment lost 5 bases, leaving 14 bases of the junction unmatched. CDR3 region: CASSHPSGRGVNEQFF. The DNA of the CDR3 is TGTGCCAGCAGCCACCCCTCGGGCCGGGGGGTGAATGAGCAGTTCTTC. Full variable domain (rest looked up from reference TRBV7-2 and TRBJ2-1): GAGVSQSPSNKVTEKGKDVELRCDPISGHTALYWYRQSLGQGLEFLIYFQGNSAPDKSGLPSDRFSAERTGGSVSTLTIQRTQQEDSAVYLCASSHPSGRGVNEQFFGPGTRLTVL.

V is TRBV7-8 and J is TRBJ2-7; D remains ambiguous. V was cut by 2 bases and J by 0 bases, with 8 bases left in between. CDR3 size: 14 residues. From germline, CDR1 is SGHVS and CDR2 FQNEAQ. The chain's CDR3 is CASSLSSGSYEQYV. The CDR3, as DNA: TGTGCCAGCAGCTTATCATCCGGCTCCTACGAGCAGTACGTC.

The chain has TRBV28 and TRBJ1-2, with D possibly matching TRBD1 (6 bases). The CDR3 consists of 12 residues. Trimming pared 5 bases from V and 13 bases from J, leaving 17 bases between. The germline V gene has CDR1 MDHEN and CDR2 SYDVKM. For the CDR3, the DNA is TGTGCCAGCAGTCCACGCCCGGGGGCTCTCACCTTC. It is translated as CASSPRPGALTF.

The V gene is TRBV3-1, the J gene TRBJ2-1, with TRBD2 matching 10 bases. CDR1 and CDR2 (germline): LGHDT, YNNKEL (reference sequence). Unmatched junction bases numbered 11, after V lost 0 bases and J lost 0 bases. The CDR3 runs 20 residues. This CDR3 is CASSQDPRLAGQSSYNEQFF. The CDR3 DNA reads as TGTGCCAGCAGCCAAGATCCTCGACTAGCGGGCCAGAGCTCCTACAATGAGCAGTTCTTC.

In this sample, this clonotype turned up many times. The gene calls are TRBV18 and TRBJ2-1; D may correspond to TRBD1 or TRBD2 (5 bases each). Deletions cut 8 bases from V and 5 bases from J, with 13 bases between. The CDR3 has 13 amino acids. CDR1 KGHSH and CDR2 LQKENI come from the germline V gene. Here the CDR3 reads CASSPGTNNEQFF. CDR3 nucleotides: TGTGCCAGCAGCCCCGGGACGAACAATGAGCAGTTCTTC.

Ten or more counts support this clonotype. For the CDR3, the DNA is TGTGCCAGCAGCCCTAGACAGGGATCCGATGAAAAACTGTTTTTT. Translation gives CASSPRQGSDEKLFF. This chain joins TRBV7-9 and TRBJ1-4, with 7 bases aligning to TRBD1. V was clipped by 5 bases and J by 6 bases; unmatched bases: 9. The germline V gene encodes CDR1 SEHNR and CDR2 FQNEAQ (reference sequence). CDR3 length: 15 amino acids. Using reference TRBV7-9 and TRBJ1-4 for the parts outside the CDR3, the full variable domain is DTGVSQNPRHKITKRGQNVTFRCDPISEHNRLYWYRQTLGQGPEFLTYFQNEAQLEKSRLLSDRFSAERPKGSFSTLEIQRTEQGDSAMYLCASSPRQGSDEKLFFGSGTQLSVL.

In this sample, this clonotype turned up a few times. V usage is TRBV6-1 and J usage is TRBJ1-1; the D is unclear. V shed 6 bases and J shed 1 base, with 12 bases lying between them. This CDR3 spans 14 amino acids. From germline, CDR1 is MNHNS and CDR2 SASEGT. The CDR3 coding sequence is TGTGCCAGCAGGGTCCGGAGTGCGAACACTGAAGCTTTCTTT. The encoded protein is CASRVRSANTEAFF.

V usage is TRBV12-3 or TRBV12-4 and J usage is TRBJ1-5; 9 nucleotides align to TRBD1. This CDR3 is built from 17 residues. V was clipped by 3 bases and J by 3 bases; unmatched bases: 9. The CDR3 nucleotides are TGTGCCAGCAGTTTGTGGGACAGGGTATTTGACAATCAGCCCCAGCATTTT. Protein sequence: CASSLWDRVFDNQPQHF.

The V and J genes are TRBV6-6 and TRBJ2-4; 7 bases are a match to TRBD2. Trimming removed 5 bases from V and 0 bases from J; junction bases left unmatched: 13. The CDR3 is 18 residues long. The germline CDR1 and CDR2 sequences are MNHNY and SVGAGI (reference sequence). CDR3 loop: CASSPLRLAELAKNIQYF. CDR3 coding DNA: TGTGCCAGCAGTCCTCTCCGACTAGCCGAACTAGCCAAAAACATTCAGTACTTC.

This clonotype was counted only a few times. The chain has TRBV7-2 and TRBJ2-3; possibly TRBD2 for D (6 bases). Per germline, CDR1 SGHTA and CDR2 FQGNSA. The CDR3 consists of 14 residues. Trimming took off 5 bases at V and 0 bases at J, with 9 bases between the two ends. CDR3 nucleotides: TGTGCCAGCAGCGAGGGGACTAGCACAGATACGCAGTATTTT. Translating it yields CASSEGTSTDTQYF.

CDR3: CASSLASGYHEQYF. The CDR3 nucleotides read TGTGCCAGCAGCTTAGCTAGCGGGTACCACGAGCAGTACTTC. The chain employs TRBV7-3 and TRBJ2-7; 8 nucleotides line up with TRBD2. The CDR3 contains 14 residues. From germline, CDR1 is SGHTA and CDR2 FQGTGA. Trimming removed 2 bases from V and 5 bases from J; junction bases left unmatched: 5.

This clonotype was recorded many times. V usage is TRBV7-2 and J usage is TRBJ2-7, with D possibly being TRBD1 or TRBD2 (5 bases each). The CDR3 is 16 amino acids. Trimming pared 3 bases from V and 0 bases from J, leaving 15 bases between. From germline, CDR1 is SGHTA and CDR2 FQGNSA. CDR3 nucleotides: TGTGCCAGCAGCTTCCTCTTATGGGGGTCCTCCTACGAGCAGTACTTC. Translation gives CASSFLLWGSSYEQYF.

There are a few counts of this clonotype. CDR3: CASSFLGDTGELFF. DNA for the CDR3: TGTGCCAGCAGTTTTTTAGGAGACACCGGGGAGCTGTTTTTT. The chain recombines TRBV28 with TRBJ2-2; D ambiguous. Trimming took 3 bases from V and 3 from J, leaving 8 bases between them. The CDR3 has 14 residues. CDR1 and CDR2 (germline): MDHEN, SYDVKM.

This chain uses TRBV12-3 or TRBV12-4 with TRBJ1-2; unclear D gene. Trimming cost V 2 bases and J 1 base, with 11 bases left between them. The CDR3 covers 15 residues. The CDR3, as DNA: TGTGCCAGCAGTTTACGTTCGGGCAGTAACTATGGCTACACCTTC. As protein: CASSLRSGSNYGYTF.

V is TRBV4-1 and J is TRBJ2-3; 10 bases are shared with TRBD2. This CDR3 is built from 17 residues. Trimming took 0 bases from V and 3 from J; bases not matched to a gene: 6. Germline CDR1 MGHRA, CDR2 YSYEKL. The CDR3 protein is CASSQETLAGSTDTQYF. Written as DNA, the CDR3 is TGCGCCAGCAGCCAAGAGACACTAGCGGGGTCTACAGATACGCAGTATTTT.

This clonotype has just one count. J is TRBJ2-5 and V is TRBV19; 7 bases are shared with TRBD1. CDR1 and CDR2 (germline): LNHDA, SQIVND (reference sequence). The ends lost 3 bases at V and 5 bases at J; junction bases unmatched: 6. The CDR3 sequence is 14 residues long. The CDR3 is CASSITGQKETQYF. The CDR3 nucleotides read TGTGCCAGTAGTATCACGGGACAGAAGGAGACCCAGTACTTC.

This CDR3 is CASSLVGTGETYEQYF. CDR3 nucleotides: TGTGCCAGCAGCTTAGTGGGGACAGGGGAGACCTACGAGCAGTACTTC. The chain carries TRBV7-9 and TRBJ2-7; 10 bases fit TRBD1. The germline V gene has CDR1 SEHNR and CDR2 FQNEAQ (reference sequence). The CDR3 sequence is 16 residues long. The J segment lost 2 bases and the V segment lost 1 base, leaving 5 bases of the junction unmatched.

A few counts support this clonotype. The chain links TRBV10-3 to TRBJ2-3; 16 bases fit TRBD2. This CDR3 region has 19 residues. Germline-derived CDR1 and CDR2 are ENHRY and SYGVKD. J was trimmed by 3 bases and V by 7 bases; bases with no gene match: 13. Here the CDR3 reads CAIMKGQGLAGGPTDTQYF. The CDR3 bases are TGTGCCATCATGAAGGGACAGGGACTAGCGGGAGGGCCAACAGATACGCAGTATTTT.

The genes are TRBV12-3 or TRBV12-4 and TRBJ2-5; tentatively, D is TRBD2 (6 bases). The CDR3 length is 15 residues. V lost 6 bases and J 5 bases, leaving 19 bases between the germline ends. For the CDR3, the DNA is TGTGCCAGCAGCCTTTCAACTAGAGGAGGGGAGACCCAGTACTTC. Amino acid sequence: CASSLSTRGGETQYF.

This clonotype showed up many times. The rearrangement links TRBV7-8 to TRBJ1-2; 8 bases fit TRBD1. Germline-derived CDR1 and CDR2 are SGHVS and FQNEAQ. This CDR3 spans 13 amino acids. The V segment lost 8 bases and the J segment 7 bases; nucleotides outside the gene matches: 9. The CDR3 region is CASSGTGLRGYTF. CDR3 sequence (DNA): TGTGCCAGCTCTGGGACAGGACTTCGTGGCTACACCTTC.

This clonotype occurred a few times. The chain combines TRBV19 with TRBJ1-5; D remains ambiguous. The germline V gene encodes CDR1 LNHDA and CDR2 SQIVND (reference sequence). V shed 3 bases and J shed 0 bases, with 9 bases lying between them. This CDR3 has 15 amino acids. DNA for the CDR3: TGTGCCAGTAGTATGGCTCCGTATAGCAATCAGCCCCAGCATTTT. This translates into CASSMAPYSNQPQHF.

The chain is built from TRBV2 and TRBJ2-1, with 10 positions matching TRBD2. The germline gives CDR1 SNHLY, CDR2 FYNNEI. V shed 6 bases and J 10 bases; nucleotides not matched to a gene: 15. The CDR3 contains 16 residues. The CDR3 DNA reads as TGTGCCAGCAGACGGGACGGAGTAGCGGGAGGTCACGAGCAGTTCTTC. Encoded protein: CASRRDGVAGGHEQFF.

This chain uses TRBV11-2 with TRBJ2-7; D uncertain. V lost 0 bases to trimming and J lost 5 bases, with 11 bases between them. CDR1 is SGHAT, CDR2 FQNNGV, per germline. The CDR3 is 14 amino acids. In DNA, the CDR3 is TGTGCCAGCAGCTTAGACCCCCCTACGAACGAGCAGTACTTC. Translated, it gives CASSLDPPTNEQYF.